This T cell receptor beta chain was documented in a study of blood T cell repertoires in COVID-19. For the study at large: Samples came from the United States, Italy and Spain, spanning acute and convalescent COVID-19. PBMCs, B-cell-depleted T cells, or T cells were the source of the cDNA or gDNA that made up the material.

Participants had their cohort set by participant-reported clinical history. Per the study methods: Reference gene primers were amplified, and this amplification served to estimate nucleated cell counts. Data came from immunoSEQ multiplex PCR; TCRdb stores just in-frame clones and leaves some out. V and J calls plus clone size are reproduced from that table; the DNA served to infer D and trimming. The sample carries about 380,000 clones, about 89% recorded once. This CDR3 spans 14 amino acids. Germline-derived CDR1 and CDR2 are SQVTM and ANQGSEA. The V end was cut by 4 bases, the J end by 0 bases, with 9 bases between.

The sequence came from a man aged 25 to 45 who had recovered from COVID-19. This chain uses TRBV29-1 with TRBJ1-4, with no clear D. The material sequenced was PBMCs or T cells enriched from blood (not recorded which). CDR3 region: CSVARYATNEKLFF. Here the CDR3 DNA reads TGCAGCGTTGCCCGGTACGCAACTAATGAAAAACTGTTTTTT.